These 9 T cell receptor beta chains were sequenced from one sample in a study of blood T cell repertoires in COVID-19. TCRdb's table, derived via immunoSEQ multiplex PCR, lists solely in-frame clones and lacks some. The sample shows approximately 50,000 clones, 90% of them seen only once. The specimen was peripheral blood. The receptors shown here come from a human donor in a cohort sampled during active COVID-19.

This clone appeared once. The chain carries TRBV14 and TRBJ2-1, with a tentative D call TRBD2 (5 bases). Germline V gene sequence: CDR1 SGHDN, CDR2 FVKESK. With 4 bases removed from V and 0 bases from J, the gap between germline ends came to 16 bases. The CDR3 consists of 17 residues. The CDR3 DNA is TGTGCCAGCAGCCCGTCAAGCGGTTCAAGCTCCTACAATGAGCAGTTCTTC. Translating it yields CASSPSSGSSSYNEQFF.

The CDR3 DNA follows: TGTGCCAGCAGCGTAGCCTTTACAGATACGCAGTATTTT. Residues: CASSVAFTDTQYF. The rearrangement uses TRBV9 and TRBJ2-3; D is unclear. CDR1 and CDR2 from the germline V gene are SGDLS and YYNGEE. Trimming stripped 0 bases from V and 3 bases from J, with 5 bases between. This CDR3 is 13 amino acids long. Using reference TRBV9 and TRBJ2-3 for the parts outside the CDR3, the full variable domain is DSGVTQTPKHLITATGQRVTLRCSPRSGDLSVYWYQQSLDQGLQFLIQYYNGEERAKGNILERFSAQQFPDLHSELNLSSLELGDSALYFCASSVAFTDTQYFGPGTRLTVL.

This clone was seen more than once but under ten times. V gene TRBV7-2 combines with J gene TRBJ1-5, with D unclear. V lost 1 base to trimming and J lost 3 bases, with 13 bases between them. The germline V gene has CDR1 SGHTA and CDR2 FQGNSA. The length of the CDR3 is 16 residues. The CDR3, as DNA: TGTGCCAGCAGCTTAGTAATAGGGAGCGTCAATCAGCCCCAGCATTTT. Its protein is CASSLVIGSVNQPQHF.

Written as DNA, the CDR3 is TGTGCCAGCAGTGACGGCGGATACTATGGCTACACCTTC. This translates into CASSDGGYYGYTF. This chain links TRBV6-1 with TRBJ1-2; D gene uncertain. The CDR3 is 13 amino acids. Trimming shortened V by 3 bases and J by 3 bases, and 8 bases separated the two germline ends. Per germline, CDR1 MNHNS and CDR2 SASEGT.

The V and J genes are TRBV5-5 and TRBJ2-7, with TRBD1 matching 7 bases. Trimming at V came to 4 bases and at J to 2 bases, leaving 9 bases not matched to a gene. CDR1 SGHKS and CDR2 YYEKEE come from the germline V gene (reference sequence). The CDR3 runs 15 residues. The CDR3 sequence is CASSPTGQPTYEQYF. CDR3 in DNA: TGTGCCAGCAGCCCGACGGGACAGCCGACCTACGAGCAGTACTTC.

The CDR3 reads CASSLLVGARQETQYF. CDR3 bases: TGTGCCAGCAGTTTATTAGTGGGGGCGAGGCAAGAGACCCAGTACTTC. The genes are TRBV25-1 and TRBJ2-5; maybe TRBD1 (6 bases). Trimming left V 5 bases short and J 2 bases short, with 18 bases between. The CDR3 runs to 16 residues. The germline CDR1 and CDR2 sequences are MGHDK and SYGVNS.

The chain joins TRBV7-8 to TRBJ2-4, with 7 positions matching TRBD2. This CDR3 comprises 14 residues. Germline CDR1 reads SGHVS; CDR2 reads FQNEAQ. The ends lost 3 bases at V and 3 bases at J; junction bases unmatched: 2. The CDR3 region is CASSLGGDKNIQYF. The CDR3 nucleotides read TGTGCCAGCAGCTTGGGAGGGGACAAAAACATTCAGTACTTC. Full variable domain (remainder filled in from reference TRBV7-8 and TRBJ2-4): GAGVSQSPRYKVAKRGQDVALRCDPISGHVSLFWYQQALGQGPEFLTYFQNEAQLDKSGLPSDRFFAERPEGSVSTLKIQRTQQEDSAVYLCASSLGGDKNIQYFGAGTRLSVL.

This clone was seen a single time. The genes are TRBV4-2 and TRBJ1-6, with D tentatively TRBD1 (5 bases). Germline CDR1 reads LGHNA; CDR2 reads YNFKEQ. The CDR3 totals 15 residues. Trimming stripped 0 bases from V and 10 bases from J, with 13 bases between. CDR3 DNA sequence: TGTGCCAGCAGCCAAGAGTACGCAGGGCCCTCACCCCTCCACTTT. Amino acids: CASSQEYAGPSPLHF.

This chain joins TRBV5-4 and TRBJ1-2; D not certain. Trimming took off 3 bases at V and 5 bases at J, with 11 bases between the two ends. Per the germline V gene, CDR1 is SGHNT and CDR2 is YYREEE (reference sequence). The CDR3 is 13 amino acids. The chain's CDR3 is CASSWRAKYGYTF. The CDR3 DNA sequence: TGTGCCAGCAGCTGGAGGGCCAAATATGGCTACACCTTC.